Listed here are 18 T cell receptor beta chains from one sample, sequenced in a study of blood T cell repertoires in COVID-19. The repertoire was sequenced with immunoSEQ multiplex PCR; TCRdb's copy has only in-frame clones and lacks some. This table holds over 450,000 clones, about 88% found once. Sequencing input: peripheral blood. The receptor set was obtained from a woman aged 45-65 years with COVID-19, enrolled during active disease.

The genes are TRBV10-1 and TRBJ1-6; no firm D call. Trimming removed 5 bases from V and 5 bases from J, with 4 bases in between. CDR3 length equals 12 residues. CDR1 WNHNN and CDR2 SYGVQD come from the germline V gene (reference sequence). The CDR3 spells CASSSDNSPLHF. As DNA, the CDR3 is TGCGCCAGCAGTTCTGATAATTCACCCCTCCACTTT.

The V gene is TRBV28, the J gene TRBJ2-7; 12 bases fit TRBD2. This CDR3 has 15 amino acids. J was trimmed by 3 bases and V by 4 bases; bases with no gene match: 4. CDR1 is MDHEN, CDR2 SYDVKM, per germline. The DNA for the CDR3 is TGTGCCAGCAGTTCGGGACTAGCGGGTAACTACGAGCAGTACTTC. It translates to CASSSGLAGNYEQYF.

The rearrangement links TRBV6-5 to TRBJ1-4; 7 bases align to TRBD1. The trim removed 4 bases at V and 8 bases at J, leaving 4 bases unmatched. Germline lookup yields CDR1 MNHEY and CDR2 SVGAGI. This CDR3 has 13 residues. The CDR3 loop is CASSSVTGEKLFF. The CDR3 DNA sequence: TGTGCCAGCAGTTCCGTGACAGGGGAAAAACTGTTTTTT.

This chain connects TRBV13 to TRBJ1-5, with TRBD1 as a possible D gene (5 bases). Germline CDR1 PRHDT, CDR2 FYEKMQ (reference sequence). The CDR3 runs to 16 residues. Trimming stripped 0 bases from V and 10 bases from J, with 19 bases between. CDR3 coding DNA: TGTGCCAGCAGCTTAGGCTTCTCAAGGGGTTCAGAACCCCAGCATTTT. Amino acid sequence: CASSLGFSRGSEPQHF.

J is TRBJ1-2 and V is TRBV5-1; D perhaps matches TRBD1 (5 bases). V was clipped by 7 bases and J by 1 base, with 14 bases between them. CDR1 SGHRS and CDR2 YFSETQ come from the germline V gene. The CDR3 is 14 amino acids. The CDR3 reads CASGAPGSNYGYTF. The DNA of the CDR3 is TGCGCCAGCGGGGCTCCCGGGAGTAACTATGGCTACACCTTC.

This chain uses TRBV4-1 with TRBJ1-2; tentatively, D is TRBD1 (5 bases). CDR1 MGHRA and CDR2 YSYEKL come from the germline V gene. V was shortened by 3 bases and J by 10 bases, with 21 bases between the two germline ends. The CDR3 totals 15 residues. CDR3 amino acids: CASSHPGRRAYFYTF. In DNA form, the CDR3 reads TGCGCCAGCAGCCACCCCGGGCGCAGGGCATATTTCTACACCTTC.

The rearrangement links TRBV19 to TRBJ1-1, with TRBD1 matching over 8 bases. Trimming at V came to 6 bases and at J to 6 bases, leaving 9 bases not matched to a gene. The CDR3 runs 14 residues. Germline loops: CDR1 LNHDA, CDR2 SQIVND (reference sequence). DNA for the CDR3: TGTGCCAGTAGGGACAGGGTAGGGTTCGCTGAAGCTTTCTTT. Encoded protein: CASRDRVGFAEAFF.

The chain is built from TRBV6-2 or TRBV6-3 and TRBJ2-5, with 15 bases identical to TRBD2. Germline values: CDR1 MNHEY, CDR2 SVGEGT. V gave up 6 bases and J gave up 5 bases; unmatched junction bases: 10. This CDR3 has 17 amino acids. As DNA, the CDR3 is TGTGCCAGCAGCGGGACTAGCGGGGGGCCAAAAGTGGAGACCCAGTACTTC. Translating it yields CASSGTSGGPKVETQYF.

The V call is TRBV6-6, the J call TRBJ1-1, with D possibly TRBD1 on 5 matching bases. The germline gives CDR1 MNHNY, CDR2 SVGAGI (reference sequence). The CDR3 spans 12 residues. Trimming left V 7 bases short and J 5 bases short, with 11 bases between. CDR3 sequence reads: CASTLGLTEAFF. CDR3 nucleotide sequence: TGTGCCAGCACCCTGGGGCTTACTGAAGCTTTCTTT.

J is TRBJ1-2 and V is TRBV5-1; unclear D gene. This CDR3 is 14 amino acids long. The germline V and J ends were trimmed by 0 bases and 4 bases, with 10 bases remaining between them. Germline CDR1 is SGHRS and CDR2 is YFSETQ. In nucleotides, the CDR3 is TGCGCCAGCAGCTTGGAATACAGCCCCTATGGCTACACCTTC. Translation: CASSLEYSPYGYTF.

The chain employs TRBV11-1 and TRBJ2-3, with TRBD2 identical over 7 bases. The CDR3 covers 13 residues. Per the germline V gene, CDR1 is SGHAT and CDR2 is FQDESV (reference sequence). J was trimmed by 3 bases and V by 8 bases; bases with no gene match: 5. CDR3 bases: TGTGCCAGCGGGAGGGATGAAACAGATACGCAGTATTTT. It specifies CASGRDETDTQYF.

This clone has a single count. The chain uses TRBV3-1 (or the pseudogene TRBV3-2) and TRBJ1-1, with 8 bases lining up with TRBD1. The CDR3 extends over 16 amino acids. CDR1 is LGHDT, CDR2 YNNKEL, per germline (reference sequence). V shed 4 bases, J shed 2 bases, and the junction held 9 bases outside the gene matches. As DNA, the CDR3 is TGTGCCAGCAGCCGGAGCCAGGGGGCGGGTAACACTGAAGCTTTCTTT. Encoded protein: CASSRSQGAGNTEAFF.

The CDR3 nucleotides are TGCGCCAGCAGCTCCACCCCCCGGGACAGGGATGGCTCACCCCTCCACTTT. This gives the protein CASSSTPRDRDGSPLHF. This chain connects TRBV5-1 to TRBJ1-6, with 9 bases fitting TRBD1. Unmatched junction bases numbered 14, after V lost 3 bases and J lost 10 bases. Germline CDR1 SGHRS, CDR2 YFSETQ. The CDR3 has 17 residues.

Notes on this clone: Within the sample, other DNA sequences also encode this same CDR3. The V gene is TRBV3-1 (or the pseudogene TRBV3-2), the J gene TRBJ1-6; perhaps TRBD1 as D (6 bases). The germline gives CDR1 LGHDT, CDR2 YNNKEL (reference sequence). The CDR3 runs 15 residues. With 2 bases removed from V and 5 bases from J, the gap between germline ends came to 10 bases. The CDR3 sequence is CASSQNTGNNSPLHF. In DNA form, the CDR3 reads TGTGCCAGCAGCCAAAACACAGGGAATAATTCACCCCTCCACTTT.

The CDR3 is CSVLPGQGEAFF. The CDR3 nucleotides are TGCAGCGTCTTACCGGGACAGGGAGAAGCTTTCTTT. The chain carries TRBV29-1 and TRBJ1-1; TRBD1 matches at 9 bases. The CDR3 runs to 12 residues. With 6 bases clipped from V and 8 bases from J, the junction kept 7 bases outside the gene matches. The germline gives CDR1 SQVTM, CDR2 ANQGSEA. The complete variable domain, with remaining parts taken from reference TRBV29-1 and TRBJ1-1, reads SAVISQKPSRDICQRGTSLTIQCQVDSQVTMMFWYRQQPGQSLTLIATANQGSEATYESGFVIDKFPISRPNLTFSTLTVSNMSPEDSSIYLCSVLPGQGEAFFGQGTRLTVV.

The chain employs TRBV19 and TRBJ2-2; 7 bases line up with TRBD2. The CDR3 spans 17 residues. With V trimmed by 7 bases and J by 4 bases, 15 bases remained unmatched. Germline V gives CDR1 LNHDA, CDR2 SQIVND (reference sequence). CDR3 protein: CASTSGRANGVTGELFF. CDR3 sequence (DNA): TGTGCCAGTACCTCGGGGAGGGCCAACGGGGTCACCGGGGAGCTGTTTTTT.

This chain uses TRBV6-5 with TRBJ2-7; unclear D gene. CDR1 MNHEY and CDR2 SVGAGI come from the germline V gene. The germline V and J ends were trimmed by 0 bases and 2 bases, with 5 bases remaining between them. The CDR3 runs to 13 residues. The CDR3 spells CASSYSRTYEQYF. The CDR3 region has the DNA TGTGCCAGCAGTTACTCGCGGACCTACGAGCAGTACTTC.

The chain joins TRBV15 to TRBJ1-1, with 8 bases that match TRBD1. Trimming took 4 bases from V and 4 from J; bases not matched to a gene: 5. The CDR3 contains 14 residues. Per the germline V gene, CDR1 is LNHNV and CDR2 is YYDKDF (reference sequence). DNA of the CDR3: TGTGCCACCAGCAAGCAGGGGGCAGCCACTGAAGCTTTCTTT. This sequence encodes CATSKQGAATEAFF.